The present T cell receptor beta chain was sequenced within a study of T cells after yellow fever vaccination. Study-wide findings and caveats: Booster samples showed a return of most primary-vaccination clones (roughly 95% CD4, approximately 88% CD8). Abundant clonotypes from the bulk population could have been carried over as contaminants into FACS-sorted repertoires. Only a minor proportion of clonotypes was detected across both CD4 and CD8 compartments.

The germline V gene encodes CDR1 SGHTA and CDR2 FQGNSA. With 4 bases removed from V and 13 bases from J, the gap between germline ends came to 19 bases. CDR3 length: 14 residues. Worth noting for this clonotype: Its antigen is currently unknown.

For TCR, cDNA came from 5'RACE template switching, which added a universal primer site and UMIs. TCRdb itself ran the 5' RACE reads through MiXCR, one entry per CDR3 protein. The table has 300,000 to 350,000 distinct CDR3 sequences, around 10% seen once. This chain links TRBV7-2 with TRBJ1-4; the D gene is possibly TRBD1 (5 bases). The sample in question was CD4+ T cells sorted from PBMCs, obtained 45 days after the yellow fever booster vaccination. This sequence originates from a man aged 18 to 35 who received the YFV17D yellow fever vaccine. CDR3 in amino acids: CASSYPSSGQILFF. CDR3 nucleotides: TGTGCCAGCAGCTACCCCTCCTCGGGGCAAATACTGTTTTTT.